This T cell receptor (beta chain) is from a study of shared clonotypes between healthy human individuals. Findings and limits, study-wide: When naive CD4 clonotypes were compared across four donors, 5% to 5.5% were shared. Non-shared clonotypes displayed generation probabilities falling below those of clonotypes present in all four donors.

The CDR3 covers 14 residues. Germline V gene data show CDR1 as SGHRS and CDR2 as YFSETQ. V was shortened by 7 bases and J by 3 bases, with 15 bases between the two germline ends. At a deep level, the assay was run. The repertoire was sequenced with immunoSEQ multiplex PCR; TCRdb's copy has only in-frame clones and lacks some. The sample has 170,000 or so clones, 65% to 70% seen once. CD4+ cell separation produced CD45RA+ naive and CD45RA-negative memory subsets. This clone was detected only a few times. Its antigen is unknown. This receptor was identified in a man between 25 and 39 years old in good health. The sequenced sample was memory CD4+ T cells sorted from blood. Indicated subset: CD45RA-negative fraction. V and J are TRBV5-1 and TRBJ2-3; no clear D. The CDR3 sequence is CASRSHPATDTQYF. The CDR3 DNA follows: TGCGCCAGCCGTAGCCACCCGGCAACAGATACGCAGTATTTT.